These 17 T cell receptor beta chains came from one sample sequenced in a study of naive and memory T cell subsets. The beta constant-region primer was an equimolar mix of two oligonucleotides covering TRBC1 and TRBC2. Ligated cDNA was amplified by four rounds of PCR with nested alpha and beta constant-region primers and SP2. TCRdb reanalysed the UMI-ligation and nested PCR reads using MiXCR and keeps one entry per CDR3 protein. This table has around 140,000 distinct CDR3 sequences, about 20% appearing once. Findings of the study overall: Naive repertoires, especially CD8, held a few larger clonotypes, possibly memory cells re-expressing CD45RA.

What these receptors recognize is not known. The specimen was naive CD4+ T cells from blood. The receptors were gathered from a human donor in good health.

This clonotype has more than one count but fewer than ten. The rearrangement uses TRBV6-6 and TRBJ1-6; 7 bases fit TRBD1. Per the germline V gene, CDR1 is MNHNY and CDR2 is SVGAGI (reference sequence). The CDR3 has 18 residues. J gave up 6 bases and V 6 bases, and 17 bases lay outside the gene matches. CDR3 region: CASSPGTVTFRSNSPLHF. CDR3 nucleotide sequence: TGTGCCAGCAGCCCCGGGACAGTTACATTTCGGAGTAATTCACCCCTCCACTTT.

This clonotype was recorded at least ten times. The chain links TRBV29-1 to TRBJ2-3, with 10 bases that match TRBD2. After removal of 6 bases from V and 3 bases from J, the junction contained 9 bases not matched to a gene. The CDR3 extends over 15 amino acids. Germline CDR1 SQVTM, CDR2 ANQGSEA. The CDR3: CSVHGGGLATDTQYF. The CDR3 DNA follows: TGCAGCGTCCACGGCGGGGGACTAGCGACAGATACGCAGTATTTT.

The chain uses TRBV28 and TRBJ2-1; TRBD1 matches at 8 bases. Per germline, CDR1 MDHEN and CDR2 SYDVKM. The length of the CDR3 is 16 residues. J was trimmed by 6 bases and V by 8 bases; bases with no gene match: 15. The CDR3 sequence: CASALRNRGIFNEQFF. The CDR3 nucleotides read TGTGCCAGCGCCCTAAGAAACAGGGGGATCTTCAATGAGCAGTTCTTC. The full variable domain, its missing parts supplied by reference TRBV28 and TRBJ2-1, is DVKVTQSSRYLVKRTGEKVFLECVQDMDHENMFWYRQDPGLGLRLIYFSYDVKMKEKGDIPEGYSVSREKKERFSLILESASTNQTSMYLCASALRNRGIFNEQFFGPGTRLTVL.

The V and J genes are TRBV28 and TRBJ2-7, with 8 bases aligning to TRBD2. Germline CDR1 reads MDHEN; CDR2 reads SYDVKM. V shed 2 bases and J 2 bases; nucleotides not matched to a gene: 5. The CDR3 totals 15 residues. The CDR3 here is CASSLRGGVTYEQYF. The CDR3 DNA reads TGTGCCAGCAGTTTACGGGGGGGGGTTACCTACGAGCAGTACTTC.

This clonotype was found a few times. The chain uses TRBV28 and TRBJ2-3, with D unresolved. The CDR3 is 12 residues long. Trimming pared 5 bases from V and 2 bases from J, leaving 5 bases between. Germline values: CDR1 MDHEN, CDR2 SYDVKM. CDR3 nucleotides: TGTGCCAGCAGTCTTCTCACAGATACGCAGTATTTT. It codes for CASSLLTDTQYF.

This clonotype showed up many times. This rearrangement joins TRBV6-5 to TRBJ1-1, with D unclear. Trimming removed 4 bases at V and 10 bases at J, with 16 bases between. This CDR3 spans 13 amino acids. Germline assignment: CDR1 MNHEY and CDR2 SVGAGI. CDR3 loop: CASSFGRLEVAFF. CDR3 DNA: TGTGCCAGCAGTTTCGGACGCCTTGAGGTAGCTTTCTTT.

This clonotype was observed many times. The CDR3: CASSYGENTQYF. The DNA of the CDR3 is TGTGCCAGCAGTTATGGTGAAAATACGCAGTATTTT. V usage is TRBV6-2 or TRBV6-3 and J usage is TRBJ2-3; D is unresolved. Germline CDR1 is MNHEY and CDR2 is SVGEGT. V was pared by 3 bases and J by 7 bases, with 8 bases between. The CDR3 is made up of 12 amino acids.

This clonotype was seen more than once but under ten times. This chain links TRBV20-1 with TRBJ2-1; D gene ambiguous. Germline assignment: CDR1 DFQATT and CDR2 SNEGSKA (reference sequence). There are 15 residues in the CDR3. V lost 6 bases and J 4 bases, leaving 19 bases between the germline ends. The CDR3 bases are TGCAGTGCCCAGATTGCCAATGGTGCGTACAATGAGCAGTTCTTC. Its translation is CSAQIANGAYNEQFF.

This clonotype was seen a handful of times. The gene calls are TRBV10-3 and TRBJ1-4; tentative D call: TRBD1 (5 bases). V was trimmed by 6 bases and J by 3 bases, leaving 8 bases between them. The CDR3 runs 13 residues. From germline, CDR1 is ENHRY and CDR2 SYGVKD. This CDR3 is CAIRGEANEKLFF. In DNA form, the CDR3 reads TGTGCCATCAGGGGGGAGGCTAATGAAAAACTGTTTTTT.

This clonotype came up a few times. This chain links TRBV12-3 or TRBV12-4 with TRBJ2-5, with D tentatively TRBD1 or TRBD2 (5 bases each). V lost 2 bases and J lost 9, with 7 bases in between. The CDR3 spans 11 residues. CDR3 bases: TGTGCCAGCAGTTTATTGGGGGCCCAGTACTTC. Its protein is CASSLLGAQYF.

This clonotype was counted many times. The rearrangement uses TRBV18 and TRBJ2-3, with 10 bases fitting TRBD1. The junction had 1 base not matched to a gene; V was cut back by 3 bases and J by 1 base. Germline V CDR1 and CDR2: KGHSH, LQKENI. The CDR3 extends over 15 amino acids. CDR3 amino acids: CASSPGQGGTDTQYF. In DNA, the CDR3 is TGTGCCAGCTCACCTGGACAGGGGGGCACAGATACGCAGTATTTT.

This chain connects TRBV20-1 to TRBJ2-1; perhaps TRBD1 as D (6 bases). The germline CDR1 and CDR2 sequences are DFQATT and SNEGSKA (reference sequence). The V end was cut by 3 bases, the J end by 8 bases, with 14 bases between. This CDR3 spans 13 amino acids. CDR3 sequence reads: CSARGDMGDEQFF. The DNA for the CDR3 is TGCAGTGCTAGGGGGGACATGGGCGATGAGCAGTTCTTC.

This clonotype was observed a few times. The chain recombines TRBV7-2 with TRBJ2-5, with a weak D call TRBD1 (6 bases). CDR1 SGHTA and CDR2 FQGNSA come from the germline V gene. V was cut by 6 bases and J by 7 bases, with 21 bases left in between. The CDR3 totals 15 residues. The CDR3 bases are TGTGCCAGCAGATCCGAACCCGACAGGCTACGGACCCAGTACTTC. Protein sequence: CASRSEPDRLRTQYF.

This clonotype was seen a handful of times. The chain carries TRBV6-5 and TRBJ1-1, with 8 bases aligning to TRBD1. Germline assignment: CDR1 MNHEY and CDR2 SVGAGI. The CDR3 is 15 residues long. After removal of 1 base from V and 4 bases from J, the junction contained 5 bases not matched to a gene. Here the CDR3 DNA reads TGTGCCAGCAGTTACTTCACAGGGGGAGGCACTGAAGCTTTCTTT. Protein sequence: CASSYFTGGGTEAFF.

The rearrangement joins TRBV5-1 to TRBJ2-7, with 11 bases aligning to TRBD2. This CDR3 spans 16 amino acids. J gave up 5 bases and V 0 bases, and 7 bases lay outside the gene matches. CDR1 and CDR2 (germline): SGHRS, YFSETQ. CDR3 DNA sequence: TGCGCCAGCAGCTTGGGCACTAGCGGGAGTTTGCACGAGCAGTACTTC. Protein sequence: CASSLGTSGSLHEQYF.

This chain joins TRBV20-1 and TRBJ2-1, with 14 bases identical to TRBD2. Germline CDR1 is DFQATT and CDR2 is SNEGSKA (reference sequence). This CDR3 is built from 14 residues. V dropped 6 bases and J dropped 10; count of bases not matched to a gene: 8. CDR3 protein: CSARRLAGGGEQFF. In DNA form, the CDR3 reads TGCAGTGCCCGAAGACTAGCGGGAGGGGGGGAGCAGTTCTTC.

This clonotype was found many times. The V gene is TRBV11-1, the J gene TRBJ2-5, with D uncertain. The germline V gene has CDR1 SGHAT and CDR2 FQDESV (reference sequence). V was shortened by 3 bases and J by 3 bases, with 11 bases between the two germline ends. The CDR3 spans 14 residues. The CDR3 here is CASSFSLQKETQYF. The CDR3 region has the DNA TGTGCCAGCAGCTTCAGTTTACAGAAAGAGACCCAGTACTTC.